One sample yielded the 5 T cell receptor beta chains listed below, sequenced in a study of CD8+CD57+ T cells in acquired aplastic anemia. An expansion of CD8+CD57+ cells by flow cytometry had been shown in patients chosen for sequencing. The template for TCR beta VDJ and CDR3 sequence profiling was genomic DNA. TCRdb fed the reads into MiXCR, producing one record per CDR3 protein. This sample has around 210,000 distinct CDR3 sequences, with 65% found just once. Sequenced material: sorted CD4+, CD8+, or CD8+CD57+ T cells (not recorded which) from PBMCs. The receptors were sampled from a human donor with aplastic anemia.

This chain uses TRBV29-1 with TRBJ1-2, with D tentatively TRBD1 (5 bases). This CDR3 region has 13 residues. With 3 bases removed from V and 5 bases from J, the gap between germline ends came to 13 bases. Germline lookup yields CDR1 SQVTM and CDR2 ANQGSEA. The CDR3 DNA reads TGCAGCGTTGATCCGGGGACGACGTATGGCTACACCTTC. It yields the protein CSVDPGTTYGYTF.

The chain has TRBV10-3 and TRBJ2-7, with 7 bases identical to TRBD2. Trimming removed 3 bases from V and 3 bases from J; junction bases left unmatched: 5. Germline-derived CDR1 and CDR2 are ENHRY and SYGVKD. The CDR3 spans 14 residues. CDR3 bases: TGTGCCATCAGTGACGGCGGGGGAATCTACGAGCAGTACTTC. Its protein is CAISDGGGIYEQYF.

V and J are TRBV12-3 or TRBV12-4 and TRBJ1-2; 7 positions agree with TRBD1. With V trimmed by 9 bases and J by 5 bases, 6 bases remained unmatched. The CDR3 has 12 amino acids. CDR3 in amino acids: CASSLQGYGYTF. CDR3 DNA sequence: TGTGCCAGTAGTCTACAGGGGTATGGCTACACCTTC.

This CDR3 reads CATSSSTNEQFF. In nucleotides, the CDR3 is TGTGCCACCAGCAGCTCAACCAATGAGCAGTTCTTC. V gene TRBV15 combines with J gene TRBJ2-1; D is ambiguous. Trimming stripped 3 bases from V and 6 bases from J, with 6 bases between. This CDR3 is built from 12 residues. Germline V gene lookup returns CDR1 LNHNV and CDR2 YYDKDF (reference sequence).

This clonotype has ten or more counts. The chain is built from TRBV14 and TRBJ2-3; 7 bases are shared with TRBD1. The CDR3 spans 14 residues. Germline V gives CDR1 SGHDN, CDR2 FVKESK. With V trimmed by 4 bases and J by 6 bases, 7 bases remained unmatched. CDR3 sequence reads: CASSPGQSSDTQYF. The CDR3 DNA is TGTGCCAGCAGCCCGGGACAGTCCAGTGATACGCAGTATTTT.